This T cell receptor beta chain derives from a study of blood T cell repertoires in COVID-19. Across the study: Samples came from the United States, Italy and Spain, spanning acute and convalescent COVID-19. The analysed material was cDNA or gDNA that came from T cells, B-cell-depleted T cells, or PBMCs.

Original handling: Nucleated cell number was recorded as an estimate derived from reference gene primer amplification. TCRdb's copy holds only in-frame clones and misses some; the assay was immunoSEQ multiplex PCR. V and J calls and clone size are copied from that table; D and trimming were computed from the DNA. Of under 150,000 clones in the sample, 70% to 85% were seen once. Notes on this clone: Other DNA sequences in the sample encode the same CDR3.

Trimming removed 0 bases from V and 2 bases from J; junction bases left unmatched: 4. Germline V gives CDR1 SGDLS, CDR2 YYNGEE. The CDR3 loop spans 15 amino acids. Sequenced: peripheral blood. This chain joins TRBV9 and TRBJ2-5; 7 positions agree with TRBD2. This receptor was identified in a woman over 75 with acute or convalescent COVID-19. This CDR3 is CASSVVAGPQETQYF. The CDR3 DNA reads TGTGCCAGCAGCGTAGTAGCGGGCCCTCAAGAGACCCAGTACTTC. Variable domain in full (rest from reference TRBV9 and TRBJ2-5): DSGVTQTPKHLITATGQRVTLRCSPRSGDLSVYWYQQSLDQGLQFLIQYYNGEERAKGNILERFSAQQFPDLHSELNLSSLELGDSALYFCASSVVAGPQETQYFGPGTRLLVL.